Below are 21 T cell receptor beta chains sequenced from a single sample in a study of T cell responses to AZD1222 COVID-19 vaccine (dated by TCRdb to about 2021). The method behind the library was the immunoSEQ multiplex PCR assay. TCRdb retrieved this table from immuneACCESS and kept in-frame rearrangements only. Not all clones are present; in checked studies, unresolved V genes account for under half, and no reason is known for the remainder. Within this sample are more than 85,000 clones, with approximately 90% of them counted one time only. The top ten hold 7% to 9% of the sample. According to the study, the label for this sample's time point signals: baseline before first vaccination. The sequences come from peripheral blood, collected on day 0 of AZD1222 vaccination. The origin of the receptors is an adult in good health.

The V and J genes are TRBV7-9 and TRBJ2-1; D is possibly TRBD2 (6 bases). The V gene's germline CDR1 is SEHNR and CDR2 FQNEAQ (reference sequence). This CDR3 spans 12 amino acids. The V end was cut by 0 bases, the J end by 13 bases, with 10 bases between. In DNA, the CDR3 is TGTGCCAGCAGCTTAGCGGTGCGGGAACAGTTCTTC. Encoded protein: CASSLAVREQFF.

This chain connects TRBV7-9 to TRBJ2-5, with 7 bases matching TRBD1. V gave up 3 bases and J gave up 2 bases; unmatched junction bases: 6. Germline V gives CDR1 SEHNR, CDR2 FQNEAQ (reference sequence). The CDR3 spans 15 residues. The CDR3 protein is CASSLGLGQQETQYF. Written as DNA, the CDR3 is TGTGCCAGCAGCTTGGGTTTGGGACAGCAAGAGACCCAGTACTTC.

The V and J genes are TRBV10-3 and TRBJ1-1; TRBD1 might be the D (5 bases). CDR3 length: 13 amino acids. Germline V gene data show CDR1 as ENHRY and CDR2 as SYGVKD. With 11 bases removed from V and 1 base from J, the gap between germline ends came to 14 bases. The CDR3 coding sequence is TGTGCCTCGAAGGGACCTACGAACACTGAAGCTTTCTTT. It specifies CASKGPTNTEAFF.

V gene TRBV6-5 combines with J gene TRBJ2-1; weak D call: TRBD2 (6 bases). Trimming stripped 2 bases from V and 1 base from J, with 9 bases between. The CDR3 is 15 residues long. In germline, CDR1 is MNHEY, CDR2 SVGAGI. CDR3 amino acids: CASSYGLASYNEQFF. The CDR3 DNA reads as TGTGCCAGCAGTTACGGCCTAGCGTCCTACAATGAGCAGTTCTTC.

The chain couples TRBV6-1 to TRBJ2-3; TRBD2 agrees at 10 bases. The germline V gene encodes CDR1 MNHNS and CDR2 SASEGT. The length of the CDR3 is 16 residues. The trim removed 4 bases at V and 5 bases at J, leaving 9 bases unmatched. The CDR3 DNA reads as TGTGCCAGCAGTGTGGCCCTAGCGGGAGATCTAGATACGCAGTATTTT. This gives the protein CASSVALAGDLDTQYF.

This chain uses TRBV29-1 with TRBJ2-7; 8 bases match TRBD1. With V trimmed by 4 bases and J by 3 bases, 2 bases remained unmatched. The CDR3 sequence is 12 residues long. Germline loops: CDR1 SQVTM, CDR2 ANQGSEA. This CDR3 reads CSVVGTGYEQYF. CDR3 nucleotide sequence: TGCAGCGTTGTAGGGACAGGCTACGAGCAGTACTTC.

The table lists this clone with many counts. J is TRBJ2-7 and V is TRBV7-9, with a weak D call TRBD2 (5 bases). V gave up 5 bases and J gave up 2 bases, with 10 bases separating them. In germline, CDR1 is SEHNR, CDR2 FQNEAQ (reference sequence). This CDR3 region has 13 residues. CDR3 DNA sequence: TGTGCCAGCAGCCCCTCCGGGACCTACGAGCAGTACTTC. Protein: CASSPSGTYEQYF.

The chain uses TRBV28 and TRBJ1-4, with 7 bases lining up with TRBD1. The ends lost 4 bases at V and 10 bases at J; junction bases unmatched: 12. This CDR3 has 15 residues. The germline CDR1 and CDR2 sequences are MDHEN and SYDVKM. The CDR3 region has the DNA TGTGCCAGCAGTTCACCGACAGGGCTTTTCGGAAAACTGTTTTTT. This translates into CASSSPTGLFGKLFF.

The chain recombines TRBV30 with TRBJ1-3; D gene unclear. Trimming removed 0 bases at V and 4 bases at J, with 7 bases between. The CDR3 consists of 13 residues. Germline loops: CDR1 GTSNPN, CDR2 SVGIG (reference sequence). The CDR3 reads CAWSVVSGNTIYF. As DNA, the CDR3 is TGTGCCTGGAGTGTCGTCTCCGGAAACACCATATATTTT.

The genes are TRBV12-3 or TRBV12-4 and TRBJ1-1; D perhaps matches TRBD1 (5 bases). Trimming left V 4 bases short and J 1 base short, with 7 bases between. The CDR3 extends over 13 amino acids. The CDR3 is CASSSTENTEAFF. The CDR3 bases are TGTGCCAGCAGTTCGACAGAGAACACTGAAGCTTTCTTT.

The chain has TRBV3-1 (or the pseudogene TRBV3-2) and TRBJ2-7; perhaps TRBD1 as D (6 bases). CDR1 is LGHDT, CDR2 YNNKEL, per germline (reference sequence). The length of the CDR3 is 14 residues. V was clipped by 3 bases and J by 3 bases, with 12 bases between them. The CDR3 DNA reads as TGTGCCAGCAGCCACCACGAACAGGGCTACGAGCAGTACTTC. Translating gives CASSHHEQGYEQYF.

In this sample, this clone turned up a few times. The chain employs TRBV21-1 and TRBJ1-2; TRBD1, the D gene given by the table, was not confirmed from the DNA. TRBV21-1 is assigned pseudogene status. The CDR3 has 16 residues. This CDR3 is CASSKCEGRGIRGYTF. The CDR3 nucleotides read TGTGCCAGCAGCAAATGTGAAGGCAGGGGGATCCGTGGCTACACCTTC.

This chain uses TRBV5-6 with TRBJ2-3, with 7 bases fitting TRBD2. The trim removed 0 bases at V and 4 bases at J, leaving 2 bases unmatched. Per the germline V gene, CDR1 is SGHDT and CDR2 is YYEEEE. This CDR3 is 14 amino acids long. The CDR3 loop reads CASSLVSGADTQYF. CDR3 nucleotide sequence: TGTGCCAGCAGCTTGGTCAGCGGGGCAGATACGCAGTATTTT.

This clone was found a few times. V gene TRBV5-1 combines with J gene TRBJ1-3, with D maybe TRBD1 (5 bases). The germline gives CDR1 SGHRS, CDR2 YFSETQ. This CDR3 contains 17 residues. V gave up 4 bases and J gave up 0 bases, with 17 bases separating them. Here the CDR3 reads CASSEDWGPNSGNTIYF. The CDR3 DNA sequence: TGCGCCAGCAGCGAGGACTGGGGACCGAACTCTGGAAACACCATATATTTT.

The chain recombines TRBV6-2 or TRBV6-3 with TRBJ2-5; TRBD2 is a possible D gene (5 bases). This CDR3 comprises 13 residues. With 3 bases removed from V and 3 bases from J, the gap between germline ends came to 8 bases. Germline V gene data show CDR1 as MNHEY and CDR2 as SVGEGT. The CDR3 reads CASSYPSKETQYF. In nucleotides, the CDR3 is TGTGCCAGCAGTTATCCTAGCAAAGAGACCCAGTACTTC.

This sequence joins TRBV18 and TRBJ1-1; D might be TRBD1 (6 bases). Germline loops: CDR1 KGHSH, CDR2 LQKENI. V was shortened by 2 bases and J by 3 bases, with 10 bases between the two germline ends. This CDR3 has 14 residues. The CDR3 region is CASSPGGWDTEAFF. CDR3 coding DNA: TGTGCCAGCTCACCAGGGGGCTGGGACACTGAAGCTTTCTTT.

The chain joins TRBV5-1 to TRBJ1-1; 11 nucleotides align to TRBD1. CDR3 length: 15 amino acids. With 0 bases clipped from V and 5 bases from J, the junction kept 3 bases outside the gene matches. The germline CDR1 and CDR2 sequences are SGHRS and YFSETQ. For the CDR3, the DNA is TGCGCCAGCAGCTTGGTAGGGACAGGGGGTACTGAAGCTTTCTTT. Its protein product is CASSLVGTGGTEAFF.

The chain combines TRBV7-9 with TRBJ2-5; D not resolved. CDR1 and CDR2 from the germline V gene are SEHNR and FQNEAQ (reference sequence). The CDR3 is 14 residues long. V dropped 5 bases and J dropped 7 bases, with 17 bases sitting between them. This chain's CDR3 is CASSPGGPWGTQYF. The CDR3 DNA reads TGTGCCAGCAGCCCTGGCGGTCCCTGGGGGACCCAGTACTTC.

The V call is TRBV10-3, the J call TRBJ2-1; no firm D call. Trimming left V 4 bases short and J 8 bases short, with 12 bases between. Germline lookup yields CDR1 ENHRY and CDR2 SYGVKD. The CDR3 is 13 residues long. For the CDR3, the DNA is TGTGCCATCAGTGTGGACCCCCGGGATGAGCAGTTCTTC. Protein: CAISVDPRDEQFF.

This chain uses TRBV7-2 with TRBJ1-5, with 11 bases lining up with TRBD1. The CDR3 runs 16 residues. J gave up 2 bases and V 3 bases, and 3 bases lay outside the gene matches. CDR1 is SGHTA and CDR2 is FQGNSA in the germline V gene. The CDR3 DNA reads TGTGCCAGCAGCTTTGGACAGGGGGCCGGCAATCAGCCCCAGCATTTT. Its protein product is CASSFGQGAGNQPQHF.

A remark on this clone: Relative to the germline gene, one junction end is altered; a read error may explain this. The chain recombines TRBV7-9 with TRBJ1-2, with D uncertain. Germline-derived CDR1 and CDR2 are SEHNR and FQNEAQ (reference sequence). The CDR3 is 15 residues long. The CDR3 here is CASSLATSYAYGCTF. CDR3 nucleotide sequence: TGTGCCAGCAGCTTAGCCACCTCCTACGCCTATGGCTGCACCTTC. The full variable domain, completed using reference TRBV7-9 and TRBJ1-2, is DTGVSQNPRHKITKRGQNVTFRCDPISEHNRLYWYRQTLGQGPEFLTYFQNEAQLEKSRLLSDRFSAERPKGSFSTLEIQRTEQGDSAMYLCASSLATSYAYGCTFGSGTRLTVV.